This passage covers 24 T cell receptor beta chains from one sample sequenced in a study of cytotoxic CD8 clonotypes in ibrutinib-treated CLL. The repertoire was sequenced with immunoSEQ multiplex PCR; TCRdb's copy has only in-frame clones and lacks some. The sample consists of 23,000 or so clones, about 64% of them appearing once. Here the sequenced sample was PBMCs, taken after 24 months of ibrutinib treatment. The source of these receptors is a human donor with chronic lymphocytic leukemia.

This chain connects TRBV21-1 to TRBJ2-5; no DNA check was done on the table's D call, TRBD1. Matching the DNA end better, TRBJ2-7 makes the J call doubtful. TRBV21-1 is classified as a pseudogene. This CDR3 is 17 amino acids long. Here the CDR3 reads CASSSPRQGSHSYEQYF. Here the CDR3 DNA reads TGTGCCAGCAGCTCCCCGAGACAGGGATCCCACTCCTACGAGCAGTACTTC.

This clone was seen a few times. The chain uses TRBV11-2 and TRBJ1-1, with D hard to call. Trimming shortened V by 8 bases and J by 4 bases, and 17 bases separated the two germline ends. CDR3 length: 14 residues. Germline V gene lookup returns CDR1 SGHAT and CDR2 FQNNGV. CDR3 DNA: TGTGCCAGCTGTTGGGCTCAAGGTAGCACTGAAGCTTTCTTT. This codes for CASCWAQGSTEAFF.

The chain has TRBV5-4 and TRBJ1-2; tentative D call: TRBD1 (5 bases). Deletions cut 4 bases from V and 8 bases from J, with 21 bases between. Germline V gene data show CDR1 as SGHNT and CDR2 as YYREEE (reference sequence). This CDR3 has 15 residues. The CDR3 DNA is TGTGCCAGCAGCAGTCCGGGACGGAAGCCAACGGGCTACACCTTC. It specifies CASSSPGRKPTGYTF.

This sequence joins TRBV29-1 and TRBJ1-2; unclear D gene. Germline lookup yields CDR1 SQVTM and CDR2 ANQGSEA. V was trimmed by 2 bases and J by 6 bases, leaving 10 bases between them. This CDR3 is built from 12 residues. The CDR3 loop reads CSVESVYDGYTF. CDR3 nucleotide sequence: TGCAGCGTTGAATCAGTCTATGATGGCTACACCTTC.

V gene TRBV29-1 combines with J gene TRBJ2-7; TRBD1 agrees at 9 bases. Germline values: CDR1 SQVTM, CDR2 ANQGSEA. The CDR3 is 13 residues long. Germline trimming cut 4 bases from V and 2 bases from J; bases unmatched to any gene: 3. Written as DNA, the CDR3 is TGCAGCGTTGGGGGACAGGGTCCCTACGAGCAGTACTTC. It yields the protein CSVGGQGPYEQYF.

The gene calls are TRBV5-1 and TRBJ1-1; tentatively, D is TRBD1 (6 bases). V dropped 4 bases and J dropped 4 bases, with 23 bases sitting between them. CDR3 length: 17 residues. Germline V lookup: CDR1 SGHRS, CDR2 YFSETQ. CDR3 bases: TGCGCCAGCAGCCGTGGAGGGGGAGAGGGAGGGAGCACTGAAGCTTTCTTT. This sequence encodes CASSRGGGEGGSTEAFF.

V gene TRBV27 combines with J gene TRBJ1-2, with D unclear. V lost 2 bases, J lost 5 bases, and 15 bases lay in between. The CDR3 contains 15 residues. The germline CDR1 and CDR2 sequences are MNHEY and SMNVEV (reference sequence). DNA for the CDR3: TGTGCCAGCAGTTTAGGTATTGGTCGCGGGTATGGCTACACCTTC. This gives the protein CASSLGIGRGYGYTF.

The chain couples TRBV6-1 to TRBJ1-4, with 7 bases fitting TRBD1. This CDR3 comprises 16 residues. The J segment lost 7 bases and the V segment lost 2 bases, leaving 10 bases of the junction unmatched. The V gene's germline CDR1 is MNHNS and CDR2 SASEGT. The CDR3 loop reads CASSEIWGTGAEKLFF. CDR3 nucleotides: TGTGCCAGCAGTGAAATATGGGGTACAGGGGCTGAAAAACTGTTTTTT.

For this clone: At one of its ends the junction is not consistent with the germline gene, which may arise from a read error. Other DNA sequences within the sample encode an identical CDR3. The V gene is TRBV15, the J gene TRBJ1-2, with no clear D. This CDR3 is built from 15 residues. Germline CDR1 is LNHNV and CDR2 is YYDKDF (reference sequence). The CDR3 loop reads CATSRDRTWRYGYTF. The CDR3 DNA is TGTGCCACCAGCAGAGACAGGACTTGGAGGTATGGATACACCTTC. Complete variable domain (other parts from reference TRBV15 and TRBJ1-2): DAMVIQNPRYQVTQFGKPVTLSCSQTLNHNVMYWYQQKSSQAPKLLFHYYDKDFNNEADTPDNFQSRRPNTSFCFLDIRSPGLGDTAMYLCATSRDRTWRYGYTFGSGTRLTVV.

The V and J genes are TRBV4-2 and TRBJ2-5, with 7 bases aligning to TRBD1. Trimming took 2 bases from V and 2 from J; bases not matched to a gene: 5. The CDR3 runs 15 residues. The germline V gene encodes CDR1 LGHNA and CDR2 YNFKEQ. CDR3 nucleotides: TGTGCCAGCAGCCAATGGCAGGGGGTACAAGAGACCCAGTACTTC. This encodes CASSQWQGVQETQYF.

The chain couples TRBV10-2 to TRBJ2-1; D not certain. The CDR3 extends over 13 amino acids. Per the germline V gene, CDR1 is WSHSY and CDR2 is SAAADI. Trimming left V 2 bases short and J 4 bases short, with 6 bases between. CDR3 sequence: CASSERQYNEQFF. The CDR3 DNA reads TGCGCCAGCAGTGAGAGGCAGTACAATGAGCAGTTCTTC.

This clone was recorded a few times. The J gene is TRBJ2-1, the V gene TRBV19, with D unclear. With 6 bases removed from V and 9 bases from J, the gap between germline ends came to 15 bases. In germline, CDR1 is LNHDA, CDR2 SQIVND (reference sequence). This CDR3 has 13 residues. In DNA form, the CDR3 reads TGTGCCAGTAGGCGAAGGGCGAATGGTGAGCAGTTCTTC. This gives the protein CASRRRANGEQFF.

V usage is TRBV30 and J usage is TRBJ2-5, with 7 bases matching TRBD2. From germline, CDR1 is GTSNPN and CDR2 SVGIG (reference sequence). The CDR3 is made up of 16 amino acids. V lost 0 bases to trimming and J lost 1 base; unmatched junction nucleotides: 8. This chain's CDR3 is CAWSVRAGRAQETQYF. DNA for the CDR3: TGTGCCTGGAGTGTGCGGGCGGGGAGGGCCCAAGAGACCCAGTACTTC.

The chain combines TRBV4-1 with TRBJ1-1; 7 positions match TRBD1. J gave up 2 bases and V 1 base, and 4 bases lay outside the gene matches. The CDR3 runs 15 residues. The germline CDR1 and CDR2 sequences are MGHRA and YSYEKL. Here the CDR3 reads CASSQVDRENTEAFF. The CDR3 DNA reads TGCGCCAGCAGCCAAGTTGACAGGGAAAACACTGAAGCTTTCTTT.

This chain joins TRBV5-1 and TRBJ2-6; D is perhaps TRBD1 (6 bases). Deletions cut 3 bases from V and 4 bases from J, with 14 bases between. The CDR3 is made up of 16 amino acids. CDR1 and CDR2 (germline): SGHRS, YFSETQ. This CDR3 reads CASSWITGYGANVLTF. CDR3 in DNA: TGCGCCAGCAGCTGGATTACAGGGTACGGGGCCAACGTCCTGACTTTC. Filled out from reference TRBV5-1 and TRBJ2-6, the complete variable domain reads KAGVTQTPRYLIKTRGQQVTLSCSPISGHRSVSWYQQTPGQGLQFLFEYFSETQRNKGNFPGRFSGRQFSNSRSEMNVSTLELGDSALYLCASSWITGYGANVLTFGAGSRLTVL.

The CDR3 sequence: CASSAGPSNTEAFF. In DNA, the CDR3 is TGCGCCAGCAGCGCAGGACCGTCGAACACTGAAGCTTTCTTT. The rearrangement links TRBV5-1 to TRBJ1-1; D remains unclear. Germline V CDR1 and CDR2: SGHRS, YFSETQ. The ends were cut back, 4 bases at V and 1 base at J, with 11 bases in the middle. This CDR3 is 14 amino acids long.

V and J are TRBV19 and TRBJ1-2; a weak D match, TRBD1 (5 bases). Trimming took 3 bases from V and 7 from J, leaving 12 bases between them. The CDR3 has 13 residues. Germline assignment: CDR1 LNHDA and CDR2 SQIVND (reference sequence). The CDR3 DNA is TGTGCCAGTAGTATGTGGGGGGATGGTGGCTACACCTTC. Translation: CASSMWGDGGYTF.

The sample holds a few counts of this clone. This chain joins TRBV25-1 and TRBJ1-5; 9 nucleotides match TRBD1. The germline gives CDR1 MGHDK, CDR2 SYGVNS. The CDR3 is 14 residues long. J was trimmed by 7 bases and V by 5 bases; bases with no gene match: 6. The CDR3 region is CASSTQGARQPQHF. The CDR3 DNA reads TGTGCCAGCAGTACACAGGGGGCTCGACAGCCCCAGCATTTT. The whole variable domain, remainder taken from reference TRBV25-1 and TRBJ1-5, is EADIYQTPRYLVIGTGKKITLECSQTMGHDKMYWYQQDPGMELHLIHYSYGVNSTEKGDLSSESTVSRIRTEHFPLTLESARPSHTSQYLCASSTQGARQPQHFGDGTRLSIL.

A few counts support this clone. The chain links TRBV7-9 to TRBJ1-6; D is perhaps TRBD1 (5 bases). This CDR3 has 14 residues. The germline V gene has CDR1 SEHNR and CDR2 FQNEAQ (reference sequence). Between the trimmed V and J ends, which lost 1 base and 5 bases, there was a span of 6 bases. CDR3 region: CASSLGRDNSPLHF. CDR3 nucleotides: TGTGCCAGCAGCTTAGGCAGGGATAATTCACCCCTCCACTTT.

This clone was detected a few times. The gene calls are TRBV12-5 and TRBJ2-7; D is uncertain. This CDR3 comprises 12 residues. Germline CDR1 is LGHNT and CDR2 is FRNRAP. The ends were cut back, 3 bases at V and 3 bases at J, with 6 bases in the middle. CDR3 amino acids: CASGFNHYEQYF. The CDR3 DNA follows: TGTGCTAGTGGTTTCAATCACTACGAGCAGTACTTC.

This chain joins TRBV9 and TRBJ1-1, with a tentative D call TRBD1 (6 bases). Deletions cut 2 bases from V and 0 bases from J, with 8 bases between. The germline V gene encodes CDR1 SGDLS and CDR2 YYNGEE. This CDR3 has 14 residues. The chain's CDR3 is CASSVEGVNTEAFF. The DNA of the CDR3 is TGTGCCAGCAGCGTTGAGGGGGTGAACACTGAAGCTTTCTTT.

The chain combines TRBV7-8 with TRBJ1-3; 7 bases are a match to TRBD1. This CDR3 is 14 amino acids long. Germline trimming cut 4 bases from V and 4 bases from J; bases unmatched to any gene: 4. CDR1 and CDR2 (germline): SGHVS, FQNEAQ. The CDR3 DNA is TGTGCCAGCAGCTCAAGGGGGCGCGGAAACACCATATATTTT. It yields the protein CASSSRGRGNTIYF.

This chain connects TRBV9 to TRBJ2-2; 8 bases are shared with TRBD1. Per germline, CDR1 SGDLS and CDR2 YYNGEE. The J segment lost 2 bases and the V segment lost 7 bases, leaving 4 bases of the junction unmatched. This CDR3 has 14 amino acids. CDR3 nucleotides: TGTGCCAGCGACAGGGGTGGAAACACCGGGGAGCTGTTTTTT. This encodes CASDRGGNTGELFF.

J is TRBJ2-5 and V is TRBV19, with 8 bases aligning to TRBD1. Germline CDR1 and CDR2: LNHDA and SQIVND (reference sequence). Unmatched junction bases numbered 8, after V lost 4 bases and J lost 4 bases. The CDR3 sequence is 15 residues long. The CDR3 bases are TGTGCCAGTAGTACCGGGACAGGAGGGTCAGAGACCCAGTACTTC. This encodes CASSTGTGGSETQYF.